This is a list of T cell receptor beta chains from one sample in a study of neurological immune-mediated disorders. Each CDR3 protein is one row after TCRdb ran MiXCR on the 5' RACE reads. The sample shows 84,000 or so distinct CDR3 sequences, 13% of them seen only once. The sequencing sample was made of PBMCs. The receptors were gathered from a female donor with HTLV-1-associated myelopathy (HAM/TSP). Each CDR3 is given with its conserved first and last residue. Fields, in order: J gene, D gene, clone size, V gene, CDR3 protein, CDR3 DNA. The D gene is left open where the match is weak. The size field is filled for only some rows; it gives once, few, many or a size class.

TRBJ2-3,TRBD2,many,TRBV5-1,CASSIAGAKDTQYF,TGCGCCAGCTCCATAGCGGGGGCTAAGGATACGCAGTATTTT
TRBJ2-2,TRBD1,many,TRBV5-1,CASSLAAGQGDGELFF,TGCGCCAGCAGCTTGGCCGCAGGACAGGGTGACGGGGAGCTGTTTTTT
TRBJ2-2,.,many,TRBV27,CASSQGRTGELFF,TGTGCCAGCAGCCAGGGCCGCACCGGGGAGCTGTTTTTT
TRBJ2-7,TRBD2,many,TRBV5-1,CASSPGTSGGAFNEQYF,TGCGCCAGCAGCCCCGGGACTAGCGGGGGGGCCTTTAACGAGCAGTACTTC
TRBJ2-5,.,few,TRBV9,CASTNSGGLQETQYF,TGTGCCAGCACCAATTCAGGAGGGCTCCAAGAGACCCAGTACTTC
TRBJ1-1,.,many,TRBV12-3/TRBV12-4,CASSLRVSDTEAFF,TGTGCCAGCAGTTTAAGGGTTTCTGACACTGAAGCTTTCTTT
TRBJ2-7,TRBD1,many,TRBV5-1,CASSLEGQGAYEQYF,TGCGCCAGCAGCTTGGAAGGACAGGGGGCCTACGAGCAGTACTTC
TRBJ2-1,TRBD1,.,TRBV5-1,CASSLGTGGLSDEQFF,TGCGCCAGCAGCTTGGGGACAGGGGGACTCTCCGACGAGCAGTTCTTC
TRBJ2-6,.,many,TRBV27,CASARGLFSNSGANVLTF,TGTGCCAGCGCCCGAGGACTTTTCTCAAACTCTGGGGCCAACGTCCTGACTTTC
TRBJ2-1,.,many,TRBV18,CASSPSTGIGTYNEQFF,TGTGCCAGCTCACCTTCAACTGGGATAGGGACCTACAATGAGCAGTTCTTC
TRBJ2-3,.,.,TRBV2,CASRAGQASTDTQYF,TGTGCCAGCAGAGCAGGGCAAGCTAGCACAGATACGCAGTATTTT